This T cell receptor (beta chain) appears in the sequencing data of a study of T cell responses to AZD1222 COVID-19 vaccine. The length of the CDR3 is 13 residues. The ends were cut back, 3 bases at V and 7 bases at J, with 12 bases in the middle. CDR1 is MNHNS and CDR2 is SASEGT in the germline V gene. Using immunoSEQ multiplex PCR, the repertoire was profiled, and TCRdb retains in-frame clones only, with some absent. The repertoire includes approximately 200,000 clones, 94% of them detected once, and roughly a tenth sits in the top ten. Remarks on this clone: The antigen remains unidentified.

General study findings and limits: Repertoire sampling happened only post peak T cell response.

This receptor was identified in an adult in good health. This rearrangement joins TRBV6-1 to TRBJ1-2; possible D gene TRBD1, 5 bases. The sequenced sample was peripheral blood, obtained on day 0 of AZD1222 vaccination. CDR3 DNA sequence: TGTGCCAGCAGTGACAGGGAGATTTTTGGCTACACCTTC. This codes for CASSDREIFGYTF.